Listed here are 29 T cell receptor beta chains from one sample, sequenced in a study of control samples from healthy donors and cancer patients. Libraries were prepared by immunoSEQ multiplex PCR; TCRdb keeps only in-frame clonotypes and omits some of them. This sample's clone table lists around 190,000 clones. Sequenced sample: blood. These receptors originate from a woman aged 30 to 39 in good health.

The rearrangement links TRBV5-4 to TRBJ1-1; D is possibly TRBD1 (5 bases). From germline, CDR1 is SGHNT and CDR2 YYREEE (reference sequence). The CDR3 consists of 14 residues. The ends were cut back, 5 bases at V and 0 bases at J, with 11 bases in the middle. CDR3 protein: CASRYQGMNTEAFF. CDR3 coding DNA: TGTGCCAGCAGATACCAGGGCATGAACACTGAAGCTTTCTTT.

V is TRBV29-1 and J is TRBJ1-1; the D is unclear. The CDR3 has 13 amino acids. Trimming removed 7 bases from V and 0 bases from J, with 12 bases in between. The germline gives CDR1 SQVTM, CDR2 ANQGSEA. The chain's CDR3 is CSAREFMNTEAFF. The DNA for the CDR3 is TGCAGCGCCCGGGAGTTCATGAACACTGAAGCTTTCTTT.

This chain joins TRBV10-3 and TRBJ1-4; D remains ambiguous. The germline V gene has CDR1 ENHRY and CDR2 SYGVKD. V lost 0 bases, J lost 0 bases, and 5 bases lay in between. This CDR3 comprises 15 residues. CDR3 DNA sequence: TGTGCCATCAGTGAGTCTCAGGCAACTAATGAAAAACTGTTTTTT. It encodes CAISESQATNEKLFF.

The CDR3 coding sequence is TGTGCCTGGAGTGTGGAGGGGTCCAGCTATGGCTACACCTTC. Translation: CAWSVEGSSYGYTF. The V call is TRBV30, the J call TRBJ1-2; perhaps TRBD1 as D (5 bases). Per the germline V gene, CDR1 is GTSNPN and CDR2 is SVGIG (reference sequence). The CDR3 is 14 residues long. Trimming took 0 bases from V and 4 from J, leaving 12 bases between them.

The chain uses TRBV5-1 and TRBJ1-2, with a tentative D call TRBD1 (5 bases). Germline V gene sequence: CDR1 SGHRS, CDR2 YFSETQ. This CDR3 is built from 13 residues. V lost 4 bases, J lost 4 bases, and 11 bases lay in between. This chain's CDR3 is CASSHGASYGYTF. The CDR3 DNA reads TGCGCCAGCAGCCACGGGGCTTCCTATGGCTACACCTTC.

The chain recombines TRBV5-6 with TRBJ2-7; D could derive from TRBD1 or TRBD2 (5 bases each). The CDR3 is 17 amino acids. V lost 4 bases, J lost 2 bases, and 22 bases lay in between. Germline CDR1 is SGHDT and CDR2 is YYEEEE. CDR3 sequence reads: CASSPPFGGYQTYEQYF. The CDR3 DNA sequence: TGTGCCAGCAGCCCACCTTTTGGGGGTTATCAAACCTACGAGCAGTACTTC.

The gene calls are TRBV5-4 and TRBJ1-1; 8 bases match TRBD1. Per the germline V gene, CDR1 is SGHNT and CDR2 is YYREEE (reference sequence). The CDR3 loop spans 12 amino acids. With 3 bases clipped from V and 9 bases from J, the junction kept 4 bases outside the gene matches. The CDR3 DNA reads TGTGCCAGCAGCTACGACAGGGGAAAAGCTTTCTTT. This translates into CASSYDRGKAFF.

The chain combines TRBV12-3 or TRBV12-4 with TRBJ1-1; weak D call: TRBD1 (5 bases). The CDR3 spans 13 residues. V was pared by 3 bases and J by 5 bases, with 10 bases between. DNA for the CDR3: TGTGCCAGCAGTTTCCAGGGTAGTACTGAAGCTTTCTTT. Amino acids: CASSFQGSTEAFF.

V gene TRBV5-6 combines with J gene TRBJ1-2; TRBD1 matches 8 bases. This CDR3 is built from 15 residues. In germline, CDR1 is SGHDT, CDR2 YYEEEE. J was trimmed by 5 bases and V by 0 bases; bases with no gene match: 6. Here the CDR3 reads CASSLGTGKHYGYTF. The CDR3 coding sequence is TGTGCCAGCAGCTTGGGGACAGGGAAACATTATGGCTACACCTTC.

The V and J genes are TRBV28 and TRBJ2-3; 10 bases line up with TRBD2. CDR1 MDHEN and CDR2 SYDVKM come from the germline V gene. J was trimmed by 5 bases and V by 5 bases; bases with no gene match: 10. There are 16 residues in the CDR3. The CDR3 region is CASSDTKRGGLDTQYF. DNA for the CDR3: TGTGCCAGCAGTGATACAAAGCGGGGGGGCTTAGATACGCAGTATTTT.

The chain uses TRBV6-1 and TRBJ2-7; TRBD2 aligns across 8 bases. Germline assignment: CDR1 MNHNS and CDR2 SASEGT. The CDR3 consists of 15 residues. With V trimmed by 0 bases and J by 0 bases, 1 base remained unmatched. The CDR3 DNA reads as TGTGCCAGCAGTGAAGCTACTAGCGGCTCCTACGAGCAGTACTTC. Protein sequence: CASSEATSGSYEQYF.

The genes are TRBV6-6 and TRBJ2-5, with 11 nucleotides matching TRBD2. The J segment lost 0 bases and the V segment lost 7 bases, leaving 7 bases of the junction unmatched. The CDR3 has 16 amino acids. Germline V gene data show CDR1 as MNHNY and CDR2 as SVGAGI (reference sequence). For the CDR3, the DNA is TGTGCCAGCATTCGTGGGACTAGCGGAGACCAAGAGACCCAGTACTTC. Protein sequence: CASIRGTSGDQETQYF.

This chain links TRBV5-4 with TRBJ2-1; D remains unclear. Germline assignment: CDR1 SGHNT and CDR2 YYREEE (reference sequence). Trimming removed 4 bases at V and 10 bases at J, with 12 bases between. This CDR3 comprises 12 residues. The CDR3 sequence is CASSPPGREQFF. CDR3 in DNA: TGTGCCAGCAGCCCCCCTGGACGGGAGCAGTTCTTC. Based on the CDR3 plus reference TRBV5-4 and TRBJ2-1, the full variable domain is ETGVTQSPTHLIKTRGQQVTLRCSSQSGHNTVSWYQQALGQGPQFIFQYYREEENGRGNFPPRFSGLQFPNYSSELNVNALELDDSALYLCASSPPGREQFFGPGTRLTVL.

The chain employs TRBV27 and TRBJ1-1, with 8 bases fitting TRBD1. J gave up 11 bases and V 3 bases, and 23 bases lay outside the gene matches. CDR1 and CDR2 (germline): MNHEY, SMNVEV (reference sequence). This CDR3 is 18 amino acids long. The CDR3 DNA reads TGTGCCAGCAGTTTTAGGGTCGACAGGGGACGTTTGCCCCAAGGGGCTTTCTTT. Translating it yields CASSFRVDRGRLPQGAFF.

The chain recombines TRBV6-6 with TRBJ1-1, with TRBD1 matching over 7 bases. Germline-derived CDR1 and CDR2 are MNHNY and SVGAGI (reference sequence). The length of the CDR3 is 13 residues. The V and J ends lost 1 base and 7 bases, in that order; junction bases with no gene match: 3. CDR3 loop: CASSYFDRVEAFF. DNA of the CDR3: TGTGCCAGCAGTTACTTCGACAGGGTTGAAGCTTTCTTT.

CDR3 DNA sequence: TGTGCCAGCAGCACTTTCACTGAAGCTTTCTTT. This sequence encodes CASSTFTEAFF. The chain uses TRBV5-5 and TRBJ1-1; D is uncertain. Trimming stripped 4 bases from V and 4 bases from J, with 5 bases between. Germline lookup yields CDR1 SGHKS and CDR2 YYEKEE (reference sequence). The CDR3 contains 11 residues.

The chain employs TRBV5-1 and TRBJ2-3, with a weak D call TRBD2 (6 bases). Germline V CDR1 and CDR2: SGHRS, YFSETQ. V dropped 3 bases and J dropped 0 bases, with 11 bases sitting between them. CDR3 length: 15 amino acids. The CDR3 here is CASSSRGMSTDTQYF. The CDR3, as DNA: TGCGCCAGCAGCTCTCGGGGGATGAGCACAGATACGCAGTATTTT.

This chain links TRBV10-3 with TRBJ2-1; 14 nucleotides align to TRBD2. There are 19 residues in the CDR3. Germline V gene lookup returns CDR1 ENHRY and CDR2 SYGVKD. V shed 6 bases, J shed 5 bases, and the junction held 15 bases outside the gene matches. The CDR3 region has the DNA TGTGCCATCAGCGTCCCGGGACTAGCGGGGGACCCCAAAGACAATGAGCAGTTCTTC. This translates into CAISVPGLAGDPKDNEQFF.

V gene TRBV7-2 combines with J gene TRBJ2-7; perhaps TRBD2 as D (6 bases). This CDR3 is built from 15 residues. V was pared by 1 base and J by 3 bases, with 13 bases between. Germline CDR1 SGHTA, CDR2 FQGNSA. The DNA for the CDR3 is TGTGCCAGCAGCTTAGATGGGACTCTCTACTACGAGCAGTACTTC. This encodes CASSLDGTLYYEQYF.

The gene calls are TRBV6-1 and TRBJ1-3; D possibly corresponds to TRBD1 (6 bases). The CDR3 is 17 residues long. Deletions cut 3 bases from V and 4 bases from J, with 19 bases between. Germline assignment: CDR1 MNHNS and CDR2 SASEGT. The CDR3 DNA is TGTGCCAGCAGTGAGGTGGTGGCAGGGGTTTGGGGAAACACCATATATTTT. Translation gives CASSEVVAGVWGNTIYF.

CDR3 nucleotides: TGTGCCAGCAGCTTAGTCAGGGCCCACGAGCAGTACTTC. This sequence encodes CASSLVRAHEQYF. The rearrangement links TRBV7-8 to TRBJ2-7; tentatively, D is TRBD1 (5 bases). V was shortened by 1 base and J by 5 bases, with 9 bases between the two germline ends. Looked up from germline, CDR1 is SGHVS and CDR2 is FQNEAQ. The CDR3 has 13 residues.

The V gene is TRBV14, the J gene TRBJ1-2; D uncertain. This CDR3 has 11 residues. V was shortened by 1 base and J by 8 bases, with 5 bases between the two germline ends. Germline CDR1 reads SGHDN; CDR2 reads FVKESK. CDR3 region: CASSQGRGYTF. CDR3 sequence (DNA): TGTGCCAGCAGCCAAGGACGGGGCTACACCTTC.

The chain combines TRBV28 with TRBJ2-7; the D gene could be TRBD1 or TRBD2 (5 bases each). With 5 bases removed from V and 6 bases from J, the gap between germline ends came to 14 bases. Looked up from germline, CDR1 is MDHEN and CDR2 is SYDVKM. The CDR3 extends over 13 amino acids. CDR3 amino acids: CASSLARAGEQYF. The DNA for the CDR3 is TGTGCCAGCAGTCTCGCCAGGGCGGGCGAGCAGTACTTC.

V usage is TRBV5-1 and J usage is TRBJ1-2; tentatively, D is TRBD1 (6 bases). V lost 0 bases to trimming and J lost 1 base, with 13 bases between them. CDR1 SGHRS and CDR2 YFSETQ come from the germline V gene. The CDR3 extends over 16 amino acids. The CDR3 region has the DNA TGCGCCAGCAGCTTGGATGTAAACAGGGTTAACTATGGCTACACCTTC. This translates into CASSLDVNRVNYGYTF. Supplemented by reference TRBV5-1 and TRBJ1-2, the full variable domain reads KAGVTQTPRYLIKTRGQQVTLSCSPISGHRSVSWYQQTPGQGLQFLFEYFSETQRNKGNFPGRFSGRQFSNSRSEMNVSTLELGDSALYLCASSLDVNRVNYGYTFGSGTRLTVV.

The V call is TRBV11-3, the J call TRBJ2-2; 8 bases are a match to TRBD2. V lost 5 bases and J lost 6; bases outside the gene matches: 2. Germline CDR1 SGHNT, CDR2 YENEEA. The CDR3 spans 13 residues. CDR3 in amino acids: CASSQRESGELFF. DNA of the CDR3: TGTGCCAGCAGCCAGCGGGAGTCCGGGGAGCTGTTTTTT.

The chain carries TRBV27 and TRBJ1-2, with no clear D. The V end was cut by 6 bases, the J end by 0 bases, with 14 bases between. This CDR3 comprises 15 residues. In germline, CDR1 is MNHEY, CDR2 SMNVEV (reference sequence). The CDR3: CASRSVGEPNYGYTF. Here the CDR3 DNA reads TGTGCCAGCAGGAGTGTCGGGGAACCTAACTATGGCTACACCTTC.

The chain has TRBV6-5 and TRBJ1-3; TRBD1 aligns across 8 bases. Germline loops: CDR1 MNHEY, CDR2 SVGAGI. The CDR3 loop spans 15 amino acids. The V segment lost 6 bases and the J segment 0 bases; nucleotides outside the gene matches: 4. The CDR3 sequence: CASSRDRNSGNTIYF. The CDR3 DNA is TGTGCCAGCAGCCGGGACAGGAACTCTGGAAACACCATATATTTT.

The CDR3 coding sequence is TGTGCCAGCAGTCCCTCCGACTGGAACACTGAAGCTTTCTTT. Translated: CASSPSDWNTEAFF. The chain is built from TRBV6-2 or TRBV6-3 and TRBJ1-1; D remains unclear. The germline gives CDR1 MNHEY, CDR2 SVGEGT. V gave up 5 bases and J gave up 1 base, with 11 bases separating them. This CDR3 comprises 14 residues.

The chain has TRBV6-5 and TRBJ1-2, with a possible D match to TRBD1 (5 bases). CDR1 MNHEY and CDR2 SVGAGI come from the germline V gene. The ends were cut back, 6 bases at V and 7 bases at J, with 18 bases in the middle. The length of the CDR3 is 14 residues. For the CDR3, the DNA is TGTGCCAGCAGCTCACGCCAGGGCACCGGTGGCTACACCTTC. This codes for CASSSRQGTGGYTF.